This TCR beta chain was documented in a study of cytomegalovirus exposure and HLA in healthy donors. Germline V lookup: CDR1 SGDLS, CDR2 YYNGEE. Trimming left V 4 bases short and J 0 bases short, with 17 bases between. CDR3 size: 17 residues. Sequenced by immunoSEQ multiplex PCR; TCRdb stores in-frame clones only, minus some. This sample has some 140,000 clones; about four fifths occur once, and the top ten carry approximately 1.4%. Separate from the approximately 700-subject first cohort was the approximately 120-subject validation cohort, to which the donors belonged. The receptor comes from a woman in her thirties in good health and CMV-seronegative. The sample consisted of PBMCs. The rearrangement uses TRBV9 and TRBJ1-3; D remains ambiguous. DNA for the CDR3: TGTGCCAGCAGCCCCATTTGGCGGCCGATCTCTGGAAACACCATATATTTT. This encodes CASSPIWRPISGNTIYF.